This T cell receptor beta chain was captured in a study of T cells and Merkel cell carcinoma outcomes. Study observations and caveats: In Merkel cell carcinoma, repertoire and T-cell density reportedly predicted outcomes.

A remark on this clone: Its antigen is unknown.

The method was immunoSEQ multiplex PCR; TCRdb's version includes in-frame clones alone and lacks a portion of them. The sample comprises over 250 clones, over 85% of which are singletons, and 6% to 7% rests with the top ten. With V trimmed by 0 bases and J by 7 bases, 7 bases remained unmatched. CDR3 length: 16 residues. Per the germline V gene, CDR1 is LGHNA and CDR2 is YNFKEQ. This TCR was recovered from a human donor with Merkel cell carcinoma. The rearrangement joins TRBV4-2 to TRBJ1-4, with 8 bases matching TRBD1. Sequences were obtained from tumor tissue from Merkel cell carcinoma. As DNA, the CDR3 is TGTGCCAGCAGCCAAGACCCGACAGGGGACGCTGAAAAACTGTTTTTT. Translating it yields CASSQDPTGDAEKLFF.